A single sample is the source of the 13 T cell receptor beta chains below, sequenced in a study of blood T cells in healthy people across ages. The use of a sample-barcoded 5' primer and a J-beta primer mix characterized a second PCR of roughly 6 to 11 cycles. One entry per CDR3 protein results from TCRdb running MiXCR on the 5' RACE reads. The data hold nearly 1 million distinct CDR3 sequences, with about 53% observed a single time. The material sequenced was blood. Receptors were obtained from a woman aged 55 to 70 in good health.

This clonotype was detected once. J is TRBJ2-5 and V is TRBV18; 9 nucleotides align to TRBD2. Germline CDR1 is KGHSH and CDR2 is LQKENI. The CDR3 has 14 amino acids. Unmatched junction bases numbered 9, after V lost 2 bases and J lost 11 bases. The CDR3 is CASSPRREGYEQYF. The CDR3 DNA reads as TGTGCCAGCTCACCAAGGCGGGAGGGCTATGAGCAGTACTTC. The whole variable domain, filled in from reference TRBV18 and TRBJ2-5, reads NAGVMQNPRHLVRRRGQEARLRCSPMKGHSHVYWYRQLPEEGLKFMVYLQKENIIDESGMPKERFSAEFPKEGPSILRIQQVVRGDSAAYFCASSPRREGYEQYFGPGTRLLVL.

This clonotype has more than one count but fewer than ten. This may be a read error: a much more frequent sequence differs by one nucleotide. This chain links TRBV28 with TRBJ2-4; D uncertain. The end of the DNA fits TRBJ2-7 better, so the J call may be wrong. Germline assignment: CDR1 MDHEN and CDR2 SYDVKM. The CDR3 runs to 13 residues. The CDR3 loop reads CAGLGMAPYEQYF. In DNA form, the CDR3 reads TGTGCCGGCTTAGGGATGGCCCCCTACGAGCAGTACTTC.

This rearrangement joins TRBV5-1 to TRBJ2-3; D possibly corresponds to TRBD2 (6 bases). Germline V lookup: CDR1 SGHRS, CDR2 YFSETQ. The ends were cut back, 3 bases at V and 2 bases at J, with 7 bases in the middle. CDR3 length equals 13 residues. The CDR3 DNA reads as TGCGCCAGCAGCTGGACTACCACAGATACGCAGTATTTT. Its translation is CASSWTTTDTQYF.

The chain links TRBV20-1 to TRBJ2-1; 9 nucleotides agree with TRBD2. The CDR3 sequence is 16 residues long. V shed 1 base and J 4 bases; nucleotides not matched to a gene: 8. CDR1 is DFQATT and CDR2 is SNEGSKA in the germline V gene (reference sequence). CDR3 in amino acids: CSARGWGTSRYNEQFF. Here the CDR3 DNA reads TGCAGTGCTAGAGGATGGGGGACTAGCAGATACAATGAGCAGTTCTTC.

In this sample, this clonotype turned up a few times. This chain links TRBV20-1 with TRBJ2-7; TRBD1 agrees at 9 bases. Germline CDR1 is DFQATT and CDR2 is SNEGSKA (reference sequence). V lost 5 bases to trimming and J lost 4 bases; unmatched junction nucleotides: 12. CDR3 length equals 15 residues. CDR3 nucleotides: TGCAGTGCTGGATCAACCGGGACAGGGAGGTACGAGCAGTACTTC. This encodes CSAGSTGTGRYEQYF.

This chain uses TRBV6-6 with TRBJ2-7, with 9 bases lining up with TRBD1. Trimming at V came to 1 base and at J to 9 bases, leaving 4 bases not matched to a gene. CDR3 length: 13 amino acids. In germline, CDR1 is MNHNY, CDR2 SVGAGI (reference sequence). CDR3 protein: CASSYLDRGGQYF. DNA for the CDR3: TGTGCCAGCAGTTACTTGGACAGGGGCGGGCAGTACTTC.

Only a few counts were recorded for this clonotype. This chain joins TRBV27 and TRBJ2-3, with 8 bases aligning to TRBD1. CDR3 length equals 14 residues. CDR1 is MNHEY and CDR2 is SMNVEV in the germline V gene (reference sequence). With V trimmed by 7 bases and J by 4 bases, 7 bases remained unmatched. This CDR3 is CASTGQGAPDTQYF. CDR3 DNA sequence: TGTGCCAGCACGGGTCAGGGGGCACCAGATACGCAGTATTTT.

This clonotype was found once. The J gene is TRBJ2-1, the V gene TRBV7-9; D is tentatively TRBD1 or TRBD2 (5 bases each). The CDR3 totals 17 residues. Germline-derived CDR1 and CDR2 are SEHNR and FQNEAQ (reference sequence). Trimming took 3 bases from V and 7 from J, leaving 22 bases between them. The DNA for the CDR3 is TGTGCCAGCAGCTTCGGCCCCCAGGGACCAAACGGAAATGAGCAGTTCTTC. As protein: CASSFGPQGPNGNEQFF.

This clonotype was counted a few times. V gene TRBV6-5 combines with J gene TRBJ2-7, with 8 nucleotides matching TRBD1. Trimming at V came to 6 bases and at J to 3 bases, leaving 7 bases not matched to a gene. From germline, CDR1 is MNHEY and CDR2 SVGAGI. The CDR3 spans 14 residues. The CDR3 DNA sequence: TGTGCCAGCAGACCCGACAGGGGACTCTACGAGCAGTACTTC. Amino acids: CASRPDRGLYEQYF.

This clonotype was picked up a small number of times. The V gene is TRBV5-1, the J gene TRBJ1-5; D is unclear. The CDR3 sequence is 15 residues long. V shed 3 bases and J shed 5 bases, with 15 bases lying between them. Germline V lookup: CDR1 SGHRS, CDR2 YFSETQ. CDR3 region: CASSYSTGGDQPQHF. The CDR3 DNA sequence: TGCGCCAGCAGCTACTCGACCGGTGGGGATCAGCCCCAGCATTTT. Looking up the rest from reference TRBV5-1 and TRBJ1-5 gives the full variable domain: KAGVTQTPRYLIKTRGQQVTLSCSPISGHRSVSWYQQTPGQGLQFLFEYFSETQRNKGNFPGRFSGRQFSNSRSEMNVSTLELGDSALYLCASSYSTGGDQPQHFGDGTRLSIL.

CDR3 protein: CASSSRTSGRSEQFF. The DNA for the CDR3 is TGTGCCAGCAGCTCCAGGACTAGCGGGAGGTCTGAGCAGTTCTTC. V and J are TRBV11-3 and TRBJ2-1; 14 bases map to TRBD2. CDR1 SGHNT and CDR2 YENEEA come from the germline V gene. Losses at the gene ends were 4 bases for V and 9 bases for J; bases not matched to a gene: 5. The CDR3 has 15 residues.

The V and J genes are TRBV6-2 or TRBV6-3 and TRBJ2-1; 9 nucleotides line up with TRBD2. The CDR3 is 19 amino acids. CDR1 is MNHEY, CDR2 SVGEGT, per germline. Germline trimming cut 5 bases from V and 2 bases from J; bases unmatched to any gene: 16. CDR3 coding DNA: TGTGCCAGCAGTGGAGGGCGGGAGGGGTTAAAGCTGGCCTACAATGAGCAGTTCTTC. It is translated as CASSGGREGLKLAYNEQFF.

This clonotype was observed a few times. V and J are TRBV4-3 and TRBJ2-3; D is undetermined. The CDR3 runs 14 residues. The V end lost 2 bases, the J end lost 3 bases, and 9 bases lay between the germline ends. The V gene's germline CDR1 is LGHNA and CDR2 YSLEER. CDR3 nucleotides: TGCGCCAGCAGCCAATTTTTAGGGACAGATACGCAGTATTTT. It codes for CASSQFLGTDTQYF.